This TCR beta chain was identified in a study of T cells after yellow fever vaccination. V was clipped by 10 bases and J by 2 bases, with 15 bases between them. Per germline, CDR1 LNHDA and CDR2 SQIVND (reference sequence). This CDR3 has 15 residues. Study-level points and caveats: FACS-sorted repertoires might harbor abundant contaminating clonotypes from the bulk population. Post-booster reappearance was seen for most primary-vaccination clones (about 95% CD4, roughly 86% CD8). There was a small share of clonotypes that showed up in both the CD4 and CD8 compartments.

Notes on this clonotype: The antigen is not known.

As TCR cDNA was made by 5'RACE template switching, a universal primer site and UMIs were added. Via MiXCR, TCRdb re-called the 5' RACE reads, giving one row per CDR3 protein. The sample holds 300,000 or so distinct CDR3 sequences, approximately 4.2% seen once. The gene calls are TRBV19 and TRBJ2-6; D possibly corresponds to TRBD2 (6 bases). The source is a young man who received the YFV17D yellow fever vaccine. The source was PBMCs, collected 5 days after the yellow fever booster vaccination. Here the CDR3 DNA reads TGTGCCACCGGCGGGACGGAAGCTGGGGCCAACGTCCTGACTTTC. Translating gives CATGGTEAGANVLTF. Looking up the rest from reference TRBV19 and TRBJ2-6 gives the full variable domain: DGGITQSPKYLFRKEGQNVTLSCEQNLNHDAMYWYRQDPGQGLRLIYYSQIVNDFQKGDIAEGYSVSREKKESFPLTVTSAQKNPTAFYLCATGGTEAGANVLTFGAGSRLTVL.